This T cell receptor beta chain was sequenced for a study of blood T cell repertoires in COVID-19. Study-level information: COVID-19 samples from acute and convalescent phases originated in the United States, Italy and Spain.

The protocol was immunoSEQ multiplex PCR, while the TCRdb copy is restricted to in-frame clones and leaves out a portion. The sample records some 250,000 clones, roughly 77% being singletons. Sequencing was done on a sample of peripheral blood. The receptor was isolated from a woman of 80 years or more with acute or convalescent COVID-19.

The CDR3 sequence: CASSEGQGNQPQHF. CDR3 in DNA: TGCGCCAGCAGCGAAGGACAGGGCAATCAGCCCCAGCATTTT. The chain recombines TRBV5-1 with TRBJ1-5; 7 positions match TRBD1. V lost 4 bases and J lost 2; bases outside the gene matches: 3. This CDR3 has 14 residues. Germline values: CDR1 SGHRS, CDR2 YFSETQ. The full variable domain, with the rest looked up from reference TRBV5-1 and TRBJ1-5, is KAGVTQTPRYLIKTRGQQVTLSCSPISGHRSVSWYQQTPGQGLQFLFEYFSETQRNKGNFPGRFSGRQFSNSRSEMNVSTLELGDSALYLCASSEGQGNQPQHFGDGTRLSIL.